This T cell receptor (beta chain) came from a study of regulatory T cells in long-lasting Graves disease. This clonotype was counted only a few times. Specified time point: newly diagnosed GD, antithyroid drugs for less than 3 months. Isolated PBMC RNA provided the starting material for the TCR library. American Thyroid Association guidelines defined how Graves' disease was diagnosed. Patients were from an endocrinology department in Xi'an, China. CDR3 length equals 14 residues. V was clipped by 4 bases and J by 3 bases; unmatched bases: 3. Germline loops: CDR1 MNHEY, CDR2 SMNVEV (reference sequence). The TCR beta library used iRepertoire HTBI primers with Arm-PCR amplification of CDR3. TCRdb redid the calling of the multiplex PCR reads with MiXCR, one entry per CDR3 protein. Found here are around 250,000 distinct CDR3 sequences, around 20% of them singletons; the top ten hold less than 25%.

Sequenced here: peripheral blood mononuclear cells (PBMCs), sampled at new diagnosis, from a patient treated with antithyroid drugs. The chain uses TRBV27 and TRBJ1-1; 9 bases are a match to TRBD1. The receptor comes from a female donor with Graves disease. CDR3 loop: CASSYRGLDTEAFF. In DNA form, the CDR3 reads TGTGCCAGCAGTTACAGGGGGCTTGACACTGAAGCTTTCTTT.